Presented here are 4 T cell receptor beta chains from one specimen sequenced in a study of blood T cell repertoires in COVID-19. The data were produced by immunoSEQ multiplex PCR, yet TCRdb's version contains in-frame clones alone and is incomplete. The sample lists 55,000 to 70,000 clones, about 85% seen once, with around 3.5% in the top ten. The sequencing input was peripheral blood. The receptors were gathered from a woman between 45 and 65 years old with COVID-19, enrolled during active disease.

The CDR3 spells CASSACGLCEQYF. In nucleotides, the CDR3 is TGTGCCAGCAGCGCCTGTGGGCTTTGCGAGCAGTACTTC. This chain links TRBV9 with TRBJ2-7; D gene ambiguous. This CDR3 is 13 amino acids long. Germline V gene sequence: CDR1 SGDLS, CDR2 YYNGEE. The V and J ends lost 3 bases and 6 bases respectively, with 13 bases between them.

V gene TRBV6-6 combines with J gene TRBJ1-5; D unresolved. The V end was cut by 2 bases, the J end by 5 bases, with 13 bases between. This CDR3 has 15 amino acids. Germline V gene data show CDR1 as MNHNY and CDR2 as SVGAGI (reference sequence). The CDR3 region has the DNA TGTGCCAGCAGTTACGGAGGGAGAATTGATCAGCCCCAGCATTTT. Residues: CASSYGGRIDQPQHF.

The chain carries TRBV30 and TRBJ2-7; D remains ambiguous. Trimming removed 2 bases from V and 4 bases from J, with 6 bases in between. CDR1 GTSNPN and CDR2 SVGIG come from the germline V gene (reference sequence). This CDR3 is 11 amino acids long. The CDR3 bases are TGTGCCTGGAGTCGCACTTACGAGCAGTACTTC. Its protein product is CAWSRTYEQYF.

This chain joins TRBV7-9 and TRBJ2-7; 8 bases are shared with TRBD1. The CDR3 totals 13 residues. V shed 6 bases, J shed 7 bases, and the junction held 8 bases outside the gene matches. Germline-derived CDR1 and CDR2 are SEHNR and FQNEAQ (reference sequence). CDR3 DNA sequence: TGTGCCAGCAGGTGGGGACAGGCGAAAGAGCAGTACTTC. This sequence encodes CASRWGQAKEQYF.